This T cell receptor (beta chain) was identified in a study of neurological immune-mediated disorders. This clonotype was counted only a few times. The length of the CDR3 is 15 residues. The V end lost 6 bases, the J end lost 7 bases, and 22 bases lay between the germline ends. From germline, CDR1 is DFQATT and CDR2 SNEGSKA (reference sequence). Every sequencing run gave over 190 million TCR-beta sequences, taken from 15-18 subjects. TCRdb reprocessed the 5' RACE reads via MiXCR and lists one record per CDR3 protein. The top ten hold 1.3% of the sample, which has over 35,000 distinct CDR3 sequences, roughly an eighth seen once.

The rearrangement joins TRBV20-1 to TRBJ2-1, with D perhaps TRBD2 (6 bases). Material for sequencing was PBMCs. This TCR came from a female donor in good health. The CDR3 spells CSAPGLLIGRNEQFF. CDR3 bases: TGCAGTGCCCCGGGACTTCTCATAGGGAGAAATGAGCAGTTCTTC.